Listed below are T cell receptor beta chains from one sample, sequenced in a study of T cell responses to AZD1222 COVID-19 vaccine. Sequencing used immunoSEQ multiplex PCR; TCRdb keeps in-frame clones, though not all of them. The sample consists of about 76,000 clones, about 92% of them appearing once. Specimen: peripheral blood, collected on day 0 of AZD1222 vaccination. The receptors shown here come from an adult in good health. The conserved cysteine and the conserved F or W are not part of the CDR3 here. D genes are given only for firm matches.

cdr3_aa d_call v_call
ASSTGGDQPQH TRBD1 TRBV12-3/TRBV12-4
ASSRALGTANQPQH TRBD1 TRBV6-2/TRBV6-3
ASGLVLDDNQPQH NA TRBV12-5
ASSSGQGGSPLH TRBD1 TRBV4-3
ASSFDRGGNEQF TRBD2 TRBV7-2
ASSLALIGGDEQF NA TRBV11-3
ASSPSGTSGSDEQF TRBD2 TRBV9
ATSDYKKATDTQY NA TRBV24-1
ASSLDRGNQPQH NA TRBV5-4
ASSPRTEWNTEAF NA TRBV6-2/TRBV6-3
ATSDQTSGPPNEQF TRBD2 TRBV24-1
ASSSPGGGRTGELF TRBD2 TRBV11-1
ASSLEGANSPLH TRBD1 TRBV5-1
ASSPPRPEDEEQF NA TRBV18
ACTPRSYYGYT NA TRBV30
ASSLRTNGELF NA TRBV7-9
ASSIDDTGVGYGYT NA TRBV19
ASSIIRDTSGYGYT NA TRBV5-4
ASSPRDSTEAF TRBD1 TRBV11-3
ASSLATTEAF NA TRBV28
ASSYDSNQPQH NA TRBV6-5
ASSWTVNTGELF NA TRBV7-2
ASSPLQHTEAF NA TRBV12-3/TRBV12-4
ASSRRPTDTQY NA TRBV12-3/TRBV12-4
ASEGQNTEAF NA TRBV11-2
ASSYGGTGVGDTQY TRBD1 TRBV5-1
ASSPLDGSNQPQH NA TRBV27
ASSLDIAGSGELF TRBD2 TRBV7-2
ASSESTVVAGDSNQPQH NA TRBV10-1
ASSLDGNYGYT NA TRBV27
ASSLIRGDNSPLH NA TRBV7-8
ASSVDRGHYEQY TRBD1 TRBV9
ASSLRTASDTEAF NA TRBV11-3
AWSGGAYEQY NA TRBV30
AWRGRGVGQETQY TRBD2 TRBV30
ASRPGQGNEKLF TRBD1 TRBV2
ASSQDTSGGQETQY TRBD2 TRBV3-1/TRBV3-2
ASSMTGQNQKLF NA TRBV19
ASSTTKETQY NA TRBV11-2
ASSMRGRRDTQY NA TRBV23-1
ASSLGFNTEAF NA TRBV12-3/TRBV12-4
ASSLISGSTYGYEQY NA TRBV7-9
ASSLGVLGRGANNEKLF NA TRBV7-6
ASSLDPGVNQPQH NA TRBV7-6
ASSYRDPLLIEQY NA TRBV5-4
ASSVAGQEAPGNTIY TRBD1 TRBV9
AWSVMAQANTIY NA TRBV30
ASSRFGASEQY NA TRBV11-2
SVELSGRLGTEAF NA TRBV29-1
ASSERGGPPNTQY TRBD2 TRBV6-4
ASSARTGENYGYT TRBD1 TRBV5-1
ASSQDGIINQPQH NA TRBV4-2
ASSQGMTLQAF NA TRBV14